The 17 T cell receptor beta chains presented below share a single source sample, sequenced in a study of CD8 T cells in ankylosing spondylitis. TCRdb passed the 5' RACE reads through MiXCR, listing each CDR3 protein once. The sample records 250,000 to 400,000 distinct CDR3 sequences, about 9.9% being singletons. The sequenced sample was blood, either unsorted or a sorted T cell fraction (not recorded which). These receptor sequences come from a female donor with ankylosing spondylitis or in good health (not recorded which).

This clonotype was recorded a few times. V usage is TRBV6-5 and J usage is TRBJ1-6; a possible D gene is TRBD1 (5 bases). There are 16 residues in the CDR3. V lost 3 bases and J lost 7, with 16 bases in between. Germline CDR1 and CDR2: MNHEY and SVGAGI. The CDR3 reads CASSYRQGSRNSPLHF. The DNA of the CDR3 is TGTGCCAGCAGTTATCGTCAGGGATCTAGAAATTCACCCCTCCACTTT.

This clonotype was observed at least ten times. V gene TRBV20-1 combines with J gene TRBJ2-2; D possibly uses TRBD1 or TRBD2 (6 bases each). V was cut by 5 bases and J by 4 bases, with 17 bases left in between. The CDR3 totals 15 residues. Germline-derived CDR1 and CDR2 are DFQATT and SNEGSKA (reference sequence). CDR3 sequence reads: CSAGGGSGSTGELFF. Here the CDR3 DNA reads TGCAGTGCTGGAGGGGGGTCTGGGAGCACCGGGGAGCTGTTTTTT.

This chain joins TRBV5-1 and TRBJ1-3; 7 nucleotides line up with TRBD1. With V trimmed by 2 bases and J by 6 bases, 2 bases remained unmatched. The CDR3 runs to 13 residues. In germline, CDR1 is SGHRS, CDR2 YFSETQ. CDR3 coding DNA: TGCGCCAGCAGCTTTGACAGGGCAAACACCATATATTTT. Residues: CASSFDRANTIYF.

This clonotype was observed a handful of times. The chain combines TRBV3-1 with TRBJ1-2, with D tentatively TRBD1 (6 bases). The germline V and J ends were trimmed by 1 base and 4 bases, with 10 bases remaining between them. Germline-derived CDR1 and CDR2 are LGHDT and YNNKEL (reference sequence). The CDR3 loop spans 14 amino acids. The CDR3: CASSQAGEAYGYTF. The DNA for the CDR3 is TGTGCCAGCAGCCAAGCAGGGGAGGCCTATGGCTACACCTTC.

This clonotype was detected many times. The genes are TRBV5-1 and TRBJ1-1; 8 bases line up with TRBD1. CDR3 size: 16 residues. Germline trimming cut 0 bases from V and 8 bases from J; bases unmatched to any gene: 12. The germline V gene encodes CDR1 SGHRS and CDR2 YFSETQ. This chain's CDR3 is CASSLGWSDRGVEAFF. The CDR3 nucleotides read TGCGCCAGCAGCTTGGGGTGGTCCGACAGGGGAGTAGAAGCTTTCTTT.

This clonotype has at least ten counts. This chain links TRBV12-3 or TRBV12-4 with TRBJ1-2; a possible D gene is TRBD1 (5 bases). The CDR3 runs 15 residues. V was trimmed by 5 bases and J by 0 bases, leaving 13 bases between them. CDR3: CASSPTGPTNYGYTF. CDR3 nucleotides: TGTGCCAGCAGTCCCACGGGGCCCACTAACTATGGCTACACCTTC.

This clonotype was seen repeatedly, ten times or more. A much more abundant neighbour one base away suggests this may be a read error. The V and J genes are TRBV6-1 and TRBJ2-2; a possible D gene is TRBD1 (6 bases). The length of the CDR3 is 13 residues. Between the trimmed V and J ends, which lost 6 bases and 1 base, there was a span of 6 bases. Germline assignment: CDR1 MNHNS and CDR2 SASEGT. The CDR3 bases are TGTGCCAGCAGGACAGGGAACACCGGGGAGCTGTTTTTT. It translates to CASRTGNTGELFF.

The chain is built from TRBV29-1 and TRBJ1-6; maybe TRBD1 (5 bases). The germline V gene has CDR1 SQVTM and CDR2 ANQGSEA. Trimming left V 7 bases short and J 8 bases short, with 24 bases between. There are 16 residues in the CDR3. The CDR3 DNA reads TGCAGCGCCGACTCTTGCTCCGGGACGGAGGATTCACCCCTCCACTTT. It translates to CSADSCSGTEDSPLHF.

This clonotype was picked up many times. The CDR3, as DNA: TGTGCCAGCAGCCCCATAGCCTTTGCAGGGGGGGTTCAGCCCCAGCATTTT. This gives the protein CASSPIAFAGGVQPQHF. The V call is TRBV28, the J call TRBJ1-5; 7 bases agree with TRBD1. The CDR3 sequence is 17 residues long. Germline V gives CDR1 MDHEN, CDR2 SYDVKM. V lost 6 bases to trimming and J lost 6 bases; unmatched junction nucleotides: 17.

This clonotype came up many times. This chain uses TRBV7-9 with TRBJ2-7, with D possibly matching TRBD2 (6 bases). CDR1 and CDR2 from the germline V gene are SEHNR and FQNEAQ (reference sequence). The CDR3 has 17 amino acids. V lost 3 bases, J lost 1 base, and 19 bases lay in between. For the CDR3, the DNA is TGTGCCAGCAGCTTGGGGACTGCAGTCGGCATATCCTACGAGCAGTACTTC. It translates to CASSLGTAVGISYEQYF. The variable domain in full, completed from reference TRBV7-9 and TRBJ2-7, reads DTGVSQNPRHKITKRGQNVTFRCDPISEHNRLYWYRQTLGQGPEFLTYFQNEAQLEKSRLLSDRFSAERPKGSFSTLEIQRTEQGDSAMYLCASSLGTAVGISYEQYFGPGTRLTVT.

This clonotype appeared many times. The CDR3 DNA sequence: TGTGCCAGCAGCTTAAGACAGGGCGGCGAAAAACTGTTTTTT. This gives the protein CASSLRQGGEKLFF. The chain combines TRBV7-2 with TRBJ1-4; 7 bases line up with TRBD1. The CDR3 length is 14 residues. CDR1 and CDR2 (germline): SGHTA, FQGNSA. J lost 8 bases, V lost 2 bases, and 5 bases had no gene match.

This clonotype showed up many times. The genes are TRBV5-1 and TRBJ2-2; D gene uncertain. The germline gives CDR1 SGHRS, CDR2 YFSETQ. This CDR3 is built from 14 residues. V shed 4 bases and J shed 1 base, with 8 bases lying between them. CDR3 in amino acids: CASSVDGNTGELFF. For the CDR3, the DNA is TGCGCCAGCAGCGTGGACGGGAACACCGGGGAGCTGTTTTTT. Supplemented by reference TRBV5-1 and TRBJ2-2, the full variable domain reads KAGVTQTPRYLIKTRGQQVTLSCSPISGHRSVSWYQQTPGQGLQFLFEYFSETQRNKGNFPGRFSGRQFSNSRSEMNVSTLELGDSALYLCASSVDGNTGELFFGEGSRLTVL.

Many counts were recorded for this clonotype. The rearrangement links TRBV11-2 to TRBJ2-3, with D possibly matching TRBD2 (5 bases). Germline CDR1 reads SGHAT; CDR2 reads FQNNGV. The CDR3 extends over 17 amino acids. Deletions cut 1 base from V and 0 bases from J, with 14 bases between. As DNA, the CDR3 is TGTGCCAGCAGCTTAGTTTTTCGGCTAGCTAGCACAGATACGCAGTATTTT. Protein: CASSLVFRLASTDTQYF.

This clonotype was seen many times. V is TRBV24-1 and J is TRBJ1-1; D unresolved. Germline assignment: CDR1 KGHDR and CDR2 SFDVKD. The CDR3 is 13 amino acids. Deletions cut 10 bases from V and 0 bases from J, with 11 bases between. This CDR3 is CATASGMNTEAFF. The CDR3, as DNA: TGTGCCACTGCGTCCGGAATGAACACTGAAGCTTTCTTT.

The gene calls are TRBV10-3 and TRBJ1-5; D gene unclear. The V and J ends lost 3 bases and 4 bases respectively, with 4 bases between them. This CDR3 is built from 12 residues. Germline CDR1 ENHRY, CDR2 SYGVKD. The CDR3 nucleotides are TGTGCCATCAGTGACCTTAATCAGCCCCAGCATTTT. It encodes CAISDLNQPQHF.

This clonotype was counted many times. This chain joins TRBV24-1 and TRBJ2-5, with D perhaps matching TRBD1 (6 bases). Trimming took 1 base from V and 3 from J, leaving 8 bases between them. The CDR3 consists of 14 residues. The germline V gene has CDR1 KGHDR and CDR2 SFDVKD. CDR3 nucleotide sequence: TGTGCCACCAGTGATTTAGCAGGGGAAGAGACCCAGTACTTC. Translation: CATSDLAGEETQYF.

This clonotype was counted ten times or more. V is TRBV10-2 and J is TRBJ2-3, with D tentatively TRBD1 or TRBD2 (5 bases each). The V end lost 3 bases, the J end lost 5 bases, and 15 bases lay between the germline ends. This CDR3 is built from 15 residues. Per germline, CDR1 WSHSY and CDR2 SAAADI. As DNA, the CDR3 is TGCGCCAGCAGTGATTCGGGGACGGGCGTAGATACGCAGTATTTT. It encodes CASSDSGTGVDTQYF.